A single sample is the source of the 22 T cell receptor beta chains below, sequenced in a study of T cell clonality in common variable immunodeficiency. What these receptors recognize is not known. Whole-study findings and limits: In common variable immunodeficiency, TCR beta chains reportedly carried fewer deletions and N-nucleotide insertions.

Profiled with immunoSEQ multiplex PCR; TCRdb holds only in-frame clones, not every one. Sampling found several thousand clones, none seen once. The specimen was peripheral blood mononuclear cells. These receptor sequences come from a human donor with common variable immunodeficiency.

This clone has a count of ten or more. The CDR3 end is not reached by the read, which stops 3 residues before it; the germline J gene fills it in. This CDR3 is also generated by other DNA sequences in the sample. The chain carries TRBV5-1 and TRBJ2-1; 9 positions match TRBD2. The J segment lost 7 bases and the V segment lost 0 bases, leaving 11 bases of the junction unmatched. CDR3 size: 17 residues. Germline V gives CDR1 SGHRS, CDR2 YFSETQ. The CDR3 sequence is CASSLAAGGGLANEQFF. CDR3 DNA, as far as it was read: TGCGCCAGCAGCTTGGCAGCGGGAGGTGGTCTAGCTAATGAG.

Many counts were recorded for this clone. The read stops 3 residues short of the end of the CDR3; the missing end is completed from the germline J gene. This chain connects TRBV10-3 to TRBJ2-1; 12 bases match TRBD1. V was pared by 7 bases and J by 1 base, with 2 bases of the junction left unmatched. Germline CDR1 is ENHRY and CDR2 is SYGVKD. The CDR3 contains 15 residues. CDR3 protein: CAIMGQGASYNEQFF. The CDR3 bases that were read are TGTGCCATCATGGGACAGGGGGCGTCCTACAATGAG.

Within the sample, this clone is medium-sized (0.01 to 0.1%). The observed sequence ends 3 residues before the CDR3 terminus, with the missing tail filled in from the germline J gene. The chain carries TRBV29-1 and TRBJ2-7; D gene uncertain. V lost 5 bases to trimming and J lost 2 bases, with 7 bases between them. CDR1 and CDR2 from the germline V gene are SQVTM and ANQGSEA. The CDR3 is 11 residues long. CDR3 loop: CSVRLTYEQYF. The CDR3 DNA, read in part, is TGCAGCGTTAGGTTGACCTACGAG.

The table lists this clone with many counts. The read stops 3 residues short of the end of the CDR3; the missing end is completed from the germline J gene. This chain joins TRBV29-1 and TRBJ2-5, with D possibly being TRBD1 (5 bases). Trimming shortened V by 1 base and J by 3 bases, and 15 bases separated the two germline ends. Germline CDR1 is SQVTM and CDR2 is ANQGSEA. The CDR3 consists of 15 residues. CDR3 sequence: CSVEGPQAQKETQYF. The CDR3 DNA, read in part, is TGCAGCGTTGAAGGTCCACAGGCGCAGAAAGAGACC.

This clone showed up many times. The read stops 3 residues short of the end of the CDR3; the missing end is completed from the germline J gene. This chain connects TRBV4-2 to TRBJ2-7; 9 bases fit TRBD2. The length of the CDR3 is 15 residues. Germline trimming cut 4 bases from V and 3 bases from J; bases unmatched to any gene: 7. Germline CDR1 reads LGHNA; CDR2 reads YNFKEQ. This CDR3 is CASSPPGTSIYEQYF. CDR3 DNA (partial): TGTGCCAGCAGCCCCCCCGGGACTAGCATCTACGAG.

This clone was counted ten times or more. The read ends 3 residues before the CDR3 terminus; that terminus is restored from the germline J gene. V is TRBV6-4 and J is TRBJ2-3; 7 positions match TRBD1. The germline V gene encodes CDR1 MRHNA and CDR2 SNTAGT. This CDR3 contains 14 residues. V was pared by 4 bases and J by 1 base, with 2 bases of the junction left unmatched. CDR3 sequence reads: CASSGTGGTDTQYF. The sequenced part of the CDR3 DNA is TGTGCCAGCAGTGGAACAGGGGGCACAGATACG.

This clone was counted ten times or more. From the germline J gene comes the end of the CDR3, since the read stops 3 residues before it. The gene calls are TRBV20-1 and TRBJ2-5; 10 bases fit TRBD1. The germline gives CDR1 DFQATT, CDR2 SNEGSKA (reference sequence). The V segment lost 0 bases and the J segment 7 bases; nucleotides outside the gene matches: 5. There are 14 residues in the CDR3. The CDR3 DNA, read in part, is TGCAGTGCTAGAGATGGACAGGGGGTTGGGACC. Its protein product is CSARDGQGVGT. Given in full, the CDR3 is CSARDGQGVGTQYF.

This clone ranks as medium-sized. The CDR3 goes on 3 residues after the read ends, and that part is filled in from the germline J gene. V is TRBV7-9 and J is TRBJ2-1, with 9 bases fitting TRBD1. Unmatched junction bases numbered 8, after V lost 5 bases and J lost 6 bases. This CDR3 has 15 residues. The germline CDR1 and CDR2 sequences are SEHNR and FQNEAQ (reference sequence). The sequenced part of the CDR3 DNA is TGTGCCAGCAGCCACGGGGACAGGGAATCCAATGAG. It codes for CASSHGDRESNE. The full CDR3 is CASSHGDRESNEQFF.

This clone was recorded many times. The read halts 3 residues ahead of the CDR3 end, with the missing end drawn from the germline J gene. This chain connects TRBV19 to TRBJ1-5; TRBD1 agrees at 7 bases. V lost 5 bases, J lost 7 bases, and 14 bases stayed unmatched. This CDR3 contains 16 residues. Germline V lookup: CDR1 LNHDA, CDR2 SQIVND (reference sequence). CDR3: CASSAHEGAVGQPQHF. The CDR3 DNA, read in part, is TGTGCCAGTAGTGCCCACGAGGGGGCAGTAGGACAGCCC.

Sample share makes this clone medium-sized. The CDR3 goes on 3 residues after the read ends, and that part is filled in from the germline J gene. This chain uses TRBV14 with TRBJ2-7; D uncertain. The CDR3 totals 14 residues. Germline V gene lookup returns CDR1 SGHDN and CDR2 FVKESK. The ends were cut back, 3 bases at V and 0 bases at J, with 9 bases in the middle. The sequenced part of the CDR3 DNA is TGTGCCAGCAGCCAGTACGGGTCCTCCTACGAG. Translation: CASSQYGSSYE. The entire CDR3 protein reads CASSQYGSSYEQYF.

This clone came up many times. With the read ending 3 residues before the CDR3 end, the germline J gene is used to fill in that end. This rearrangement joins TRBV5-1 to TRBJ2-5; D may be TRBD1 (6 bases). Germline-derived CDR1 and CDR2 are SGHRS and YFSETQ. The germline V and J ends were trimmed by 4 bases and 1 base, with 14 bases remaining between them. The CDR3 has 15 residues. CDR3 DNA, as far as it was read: TGCGCCAGCAGCCCGGGGACACCCTCCCAAGAGACC. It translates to CASSPGTPSQET. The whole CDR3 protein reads CASSPGTPSQETQYF. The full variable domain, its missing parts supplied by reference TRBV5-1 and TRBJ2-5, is KAGVTQTPRYLIKTRGQQVTLSCSPISGHRSVSWYQQTPGQGLQFLFEYFSETQRNKGNFPGRFSGRQFSNSRSEMNVSTLELGDSALYLCASSPGTPSQETQYFGPGTRLLVL.

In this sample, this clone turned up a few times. The sequenced part of the CDR3 DNA is TGCGCCAGCAGCTTGTGGTCTAGCGGGAGACTCCCCTACGAG. This gives the protein CASSLWSSGRLPYE. The entire CDR3 protein is CASSLWSSGRLPYEQYF. This chain uses TRBV5-1 with TRBJ2-7; 10 positions match TRBD2. The read is 3 residues too short to cover the CDR3 end, so that end is filled in from the germline J gene. In germline, CDR1 is SGHRS, CDR2 YFSETQ. The CDR3 runs to 17 residues. V dropped 1 base and J dropped 2; count of bases not matched to a gene: 9.

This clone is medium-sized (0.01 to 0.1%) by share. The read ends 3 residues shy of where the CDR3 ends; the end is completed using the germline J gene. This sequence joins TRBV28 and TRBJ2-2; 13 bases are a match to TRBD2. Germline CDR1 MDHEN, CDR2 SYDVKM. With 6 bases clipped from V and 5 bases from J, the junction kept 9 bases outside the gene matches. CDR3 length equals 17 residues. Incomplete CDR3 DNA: TGTGCCAGCAGAGCGGGGGGGACTAGCGGGGTAACCGGGGAG. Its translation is CASRAGGTSGVTGE. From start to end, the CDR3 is CASRAGGTSGVTGELFF.

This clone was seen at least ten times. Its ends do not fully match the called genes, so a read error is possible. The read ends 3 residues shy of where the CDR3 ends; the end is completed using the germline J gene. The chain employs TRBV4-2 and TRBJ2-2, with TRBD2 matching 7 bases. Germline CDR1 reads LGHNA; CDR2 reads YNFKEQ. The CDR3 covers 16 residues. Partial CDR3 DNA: TGCGCCAGCAGCCTCCAGACTAGCCCCGTAGGGGGGGAG. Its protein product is CASSLQTSPVGGE. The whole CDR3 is CASSLQTSPVGGELFF.

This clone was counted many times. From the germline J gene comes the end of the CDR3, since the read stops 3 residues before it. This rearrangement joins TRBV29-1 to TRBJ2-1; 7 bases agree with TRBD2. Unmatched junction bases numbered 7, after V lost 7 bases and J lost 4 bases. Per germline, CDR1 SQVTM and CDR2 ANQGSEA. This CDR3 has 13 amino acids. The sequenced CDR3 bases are TGCAGCGCAGGGACTACTCCTTACAATGAG. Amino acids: CSAGTTPYNE. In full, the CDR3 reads CSAGTTPYNEQFF.

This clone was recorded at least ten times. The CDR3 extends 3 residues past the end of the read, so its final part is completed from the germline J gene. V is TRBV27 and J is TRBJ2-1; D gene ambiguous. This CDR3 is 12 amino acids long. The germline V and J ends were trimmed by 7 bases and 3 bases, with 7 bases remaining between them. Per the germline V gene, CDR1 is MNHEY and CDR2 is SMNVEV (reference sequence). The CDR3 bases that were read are TGTGCCAGCACACAGAACTACAATGAG. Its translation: CASTQNYNE. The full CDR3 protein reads CASTQNYNEQFF.

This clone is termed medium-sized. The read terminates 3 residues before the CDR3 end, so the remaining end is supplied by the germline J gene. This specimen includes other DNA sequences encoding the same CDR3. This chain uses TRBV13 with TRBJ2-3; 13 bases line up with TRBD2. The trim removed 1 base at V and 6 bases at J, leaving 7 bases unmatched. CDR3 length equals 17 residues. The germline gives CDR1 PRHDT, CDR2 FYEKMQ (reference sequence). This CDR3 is CASSLVGLAGVYDTQYF. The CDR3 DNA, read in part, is TGTGCCAGCAGCTTAGTTGGACTAGCGGGAGTATATGATACG. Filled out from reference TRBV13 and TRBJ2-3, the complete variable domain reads AAGVIQSPRHLIKEKRETATLKCYPIPRHDTVYWYQQGPGQDPQFLISFYEKMQSDKGSIPDRFSAQQFSDYHSELNMSSLELGDSALYFCASSLVGLAGVYDTQYFGPGTRLTVL.

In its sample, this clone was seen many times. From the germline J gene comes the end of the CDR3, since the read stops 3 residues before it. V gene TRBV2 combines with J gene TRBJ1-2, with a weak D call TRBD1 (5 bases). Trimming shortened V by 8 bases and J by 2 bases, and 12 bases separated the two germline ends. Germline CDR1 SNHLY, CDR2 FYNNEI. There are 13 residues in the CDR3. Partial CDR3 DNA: TGTGCCAGCCGCCAGGGAAACAACTATGGC. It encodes CASRQGNNYG. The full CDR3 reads CASRQGNNYGYTF. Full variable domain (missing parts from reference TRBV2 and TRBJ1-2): EPEVTQTPSHQVTQMGQEVILRCVPISNHLYFYWYRQILGQKVEFLVSFYNNEISEKSEIFDDQFSVERPDGSNFTLKIRSTKLEDSAMYFCASRQGNNYGYTFGSGTRLTVV.

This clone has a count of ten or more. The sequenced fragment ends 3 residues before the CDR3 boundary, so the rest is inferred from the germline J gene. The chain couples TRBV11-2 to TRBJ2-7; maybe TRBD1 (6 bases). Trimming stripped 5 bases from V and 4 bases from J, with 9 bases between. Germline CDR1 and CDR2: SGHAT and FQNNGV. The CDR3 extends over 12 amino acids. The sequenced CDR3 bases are TGTGCCAGCAGCCAACAGGGTTACGAG. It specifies CASSQQGYE. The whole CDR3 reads CASSQQGYEQYF.

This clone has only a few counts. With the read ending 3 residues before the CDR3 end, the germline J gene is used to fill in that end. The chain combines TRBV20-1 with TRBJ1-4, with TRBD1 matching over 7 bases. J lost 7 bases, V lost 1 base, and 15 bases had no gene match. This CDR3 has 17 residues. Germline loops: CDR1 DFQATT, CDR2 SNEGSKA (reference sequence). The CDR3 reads CSARVPGQSALSEKLFF. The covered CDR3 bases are TGCAGTGCTAGAGTTCCGGGACAGTCAGCCCTTTCTGAAAAA.

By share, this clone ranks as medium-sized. This CDR3 reads CSAGGGGTDTQYF. The sequenced part of the CDR3 DNA is TGCAGTGCAGGAGGGGGGGGCACAGATACG. The rearrangement links TRBV20-1 to TRBJ2-3; D might be TRBD2 (7 bases). Coverage ceases 3 residues before the CDR3 finishes, and the germline J gene fills in the end. CDR1 and CDR2 (germline): DFQATT, SNEGSKA (reference sequence). CDR3 length: 13 residues. The ends were cut back, 6 bases at V and 1 base at J, with 11 bases in the middle.

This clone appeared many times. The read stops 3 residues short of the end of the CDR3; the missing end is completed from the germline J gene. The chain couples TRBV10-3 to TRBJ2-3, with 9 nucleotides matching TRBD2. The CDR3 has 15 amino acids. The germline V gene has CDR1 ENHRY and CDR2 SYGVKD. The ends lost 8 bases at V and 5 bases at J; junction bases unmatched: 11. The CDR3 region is CAIGVSSGVVDTQYF. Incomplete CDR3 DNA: TGTGCCATCGGGGTTTCTAGCGGGGTGGTAGATACG.